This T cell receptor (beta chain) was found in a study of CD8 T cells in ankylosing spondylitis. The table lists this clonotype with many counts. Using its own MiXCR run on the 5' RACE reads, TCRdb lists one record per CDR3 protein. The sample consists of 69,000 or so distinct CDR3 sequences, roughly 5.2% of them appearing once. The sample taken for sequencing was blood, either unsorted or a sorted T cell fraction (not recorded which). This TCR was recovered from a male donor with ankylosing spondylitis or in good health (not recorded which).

The CDR3, as DNA: TGTGCCAGCAGTTCCCAGGGGGAAAACCAGCCCCAGCATTTT. It specifies CASSSQGENQPQHF. This chain joins TRBV12-3 or TRBV12-4 and TRBJ1-5; 7 bases fit TRBD1. J lost 7 bases, V lost 4 bases, and 7 bases had no gene match. This CDR3 has 14 residues.